These 31 T cell receptor beta chains originate from one sample sequenced in a study of OX40 agonist ivuxolimab in advanced cancers. Some clones are missing from TCRdb's copy, which holds only in-frame ones; the method was immunoSEQ multiplex PCR. Counted here are roughly 38,000 clones, 89% occurring once; the ten biggest clones make up under 0.7%. The source material was CD4+ or CD8+ T cells sorted from blood, sampled in a trial of the OX40 agonist ivuxolimab. These receptors were obtained from an adult with an advanced solid tumor such as melanoma, head and neck, liver or kidney cancer.

On this clone: No conserved phenylalanine or tryptophan is present at the end of the CDR3, so a read error is the likely explanation. This chain connects TRBV6-5 to TRBJ1-1, with 7 bases that match TRBD1. This CDR3 comprises 15 residues. Germline CDR1 and CDR2: MNHEY and SVGAGI. Trimming removed 6 bases from V and 3 bases from J; junction bases left unmatched: 10. The CDR3 reads CASRRQGQVYTEAFL. The CDR3 nucleotides are TGTGCCAGCAGAAGACAGGGCCAAGTCTACACTGAAGCTTTCCTT.

CDR3 nucleotides: TGTGCCAGCAGGGAAATCGGGGGCTCCGGGAACACTGAAGCTTTCTTT. Translating gives CASREIGGSGNTEAFF. The V and J genes are TRBV7-6 and TRBJ1-1, with D perhaps TRBD1 (6 bases). CDR3 size: 16 residues. Germline lookup yields CDR1 SGHVS and CDR2 FNYEAQ. The ends were cut back, 6 bases at V and 1 base at J, with 18 bases in the middle.

The J gene is TRBJ1-3, the V gene TRBV7-9, with TRBD1 matching 7 bases. Per the germline V gene, CDR1 is SEHNR and CDR2 is FQNEAQ (reference sequence). J lost 8 bases, V lost 3 bases, and 1 base had no gene match. The CDR3 contains 12 residues. The CDR3 loop is CASSFGTDTIYF. DNA of the CDR3: TGTGCCAGCAGCTTCGGGACAGACACCATATATTTT.

V gene TRBV2 combines with J gene TRBJ2-2; D gene uncertain. The CDR3 is 15 amino acids. Trimming cost V 3 bases and J 1 base, with 9 bases left between them. The germline V gene encodes CDR1 SNHLY and CDR2 FYNNEI. CDR3 protein: CASSEWGENTGELFF. In DNA, the CDR3 is TGTGCCAGCAGTGAGTGGGGTGAGAACACCGGGGAGCTGTTTTTT.

The V and J genes are TRBV5-4 and TRBJ2-5; 7 bases fit TRBD2. The J call is uncertain, as TRBJ2-7 better fits the DNA end. The CDR3 is 15 residues long. CDR1 and CDR2 (germline): SGHNT, YYREEE (reference sequence). CDR3: CASSLWRGSSYEQYF. The CDR3 DNA reads TGTGCCAGCAGCCTATGGCGGGGGAGCTCCTACGAGCAGTACTTC.

The V and J genes are TRBV5-1 and TRBJ1-2; 9 nucleotides agree with TRBD1. This CDR3 contains 13 residues. CDR1 and CDR2 from the germline V gene are SGHRS and YFSETQ. V dropped 4 bases and J dropped 5; count of bases not matched to a gene: 3. CDR3 coding DNA: TGCGCCAGCAGCCCCGGACAGGGGTATGGCTACACCTTC. It codes for CASSPGQGYGYTF.

This chain joins TRBV7-9 and TRBJ1-1; 7 positions match TRBD1. This CDR3 comprises 13 residues. The V gene end was trimmed by 5 bases and the J gene end by 6 bases; junction bases not matched to a gene: 6. CDR1 SEHNR and CDR2 FQNEAQ come from the germline V gene (reference sequence). Here the CDR3 reads CASSRQGEAEAFF. CDR3 in DNA: TGTGCCAGCAGCCGACAGGGAGAGGCTGAAGCTTTCTTT.

V is TRBV11-2 and J is TRBJ2-3; 10 bases align to TRBD2. The germline gives CDR1 SGHAT, CDR2 FQNNGV. The J segment lost 2 bases and the V segment lost 4 bases, leaving 3 bases of the junction unmatched. The CDR3 extends over 15 amino acids. The CDR3 DNA follows: TGTGCCAGCAGCTCGCTAGCGGGGGCCACAGATACGCAGTATTTT. Protein: CASSSLAGATDTQYF.

The chain joins TRBV5-1 to TRBJ2-7, with TRBD2 matching over 8 bases. The junction had 4 bases not matched to a gene; V was cut back by 0 bases and J by 2 bases. Germline V lookup: CDR1 SGHRS, CDR2 YFSETQ. This CDR3 is 15 amino acids long. Written as DNA, the CDR3 is TGCGCCAGCAGCTTGGTAACGGGGGGGGCCTACGAGCAGTACTTC. It translates to CASSLVTGGAYEQYF.

This chain uses TRBV19 with TRBJ1-2; weak D call: TRBD1 (5 bases). Per the germline V gene, CDR1 is LNHDA and CDR2 is SQIVND (reference sequence). There are 15 residues in the CDR3. V was trimmed by 3 bases and J by 4 bases, leaving 15 bases between them. In DNA form, the CDR3 reads TGTGCCAGTAGTATTTTCGGGGGAGGTCGCTATGGCTACACCTTC. Residues: CASSIFGGGRYGYTF.

The chain is built from TRBV6-6 and TRBJ2-3; D uncertain. V lost 7 bases and J 2 bases, leaving 16 bases between the germline ends. The CDR3 loop spans 15 amino acids. Per the germline V gene, CDR1 is MNHNY and CDR2 is SVGAGI (reference sequence). The chain's CDR3 is CASNPAGPLTDTQYF. CDR3 nucleotide sequence: TGTGCCAGCAATCCCGCAGGCCCACTCACAGATACGCAGTATTTT.

The chain recombines TRBV11-3 with TRBJ2-1, with D unresolved. The CDR3 runs 16 residues. Germline CDR1 is SGHNT and CDR2 is YENEEA. The V end lost 1 base, the J end lost 3 bases, and 13 bases lay between the germline ends. CDR3 residues: CASSLGAGAFYNEQFF. CDR3 sequence (DNA): TGTGCCAGCAGCTTAGGTGCAGGAGCTTTCTACAATGAGCAGTTCTTC.

The chain is built from TRBV11-1 and TRBJ2-5, with 13 bases lining up with TRBD2. Germline lookup yields CDR1 SGHAT and CDR2 FQDESV (reference sequence). J gave up 3 bases and V 1 base, and 5 bases lay outside the gene matches. This CDR3 has 17 residues. The CDR3 loop is CASSLGLAGGHEETQYF. The CDR3 DNA sequence: TGTGCCAGCAGCTTAGGACTAGCGGGGGGCCACGAAGAGACCCAGTACTTC.

J is TRBJ2-2 and V is TRBV2; no reliable D call. Germline-derived CDR1 and CDR2 are SNHLY and FYNNEI. The CDR3 extends over 13 amino acids. Trimming cost V 4 bases and J 4 bases, with 7 bases left between them. CDR3 amino acids: CASSASSTGELFF. The CDR3 bases are TGTGCCAGCAGTGCAAGCTCCACCGGGGAGCTGTTTTTT.

The chain has TRBV19 and TRBJ1-1; D uncertain. V was cut by 3 bases and J by 6 bases, with 11 bases left in between. Germline V gene sequence: CDR1 LNHDA, CDR2 SQIVND (reference sequence). The CDR3 is 13 amino acids. The CDR3 sequence is CASSIPGRAEAFF. DNA for the CDR3: TGTGCCAGTAGTATCCCGGGAAGGGCTGAAGCTTTCTTT.

J is TRBJ1-1 and V is TRBV5-5; D is undetermined. Trimming stripped 4 bases from V and 0 bases from J, with 7 bases between. CDR1 SGHKS and CDR2 YYEKEE come from the germline V gene (reference sequence). This CDR3 comprises 13 residues. CDR3 DNA: TGTGCCAGCAGCCTCACCCTGAACACTGAAGCTTTCTTT. Its translation: CASSLTLNTEAFF.

This sequence joins TRBV5-1 and TRBJ1-5, with 8 bases aligning to TRBD1. Looked up from germline, CDR1 is SGHRS and CDR2 is YFSETQ. This CDR3 is built from 15 residues. V shed 4 bases, J shed 6 bases, and the junction held 9 bases outside the gene matches. The CDR3 coding sequence is TGCGCCAGCAGCCCGGCAGGGGGCGTTTCTCAGCCCCAGCATTTT. It codes for CASSPAGGVSQPQHF.

CDR3 amino acids: CASSLGIGGQGLSYEQYF. The CDR3 nucleotides are TGTGCCAGCAGCTTGGGTATCGGGGGACAGGGGCTCTCCTACGAGCAGTACTTC. This chain uses TRBV5-5 with TRBJ2-7; 10 bases fit TRBD1. This CDR3 contains 18 residues. Per germline, CDR1 SGHKS and CDR2 YYEKEE (reference sequence). V gave up 0 bases and J gave up 0 bases; unmatched junction bases: 9.

CDR3 amino acids: CASSLFGEQFF. In DNA, the CDR3 is TGTGCCAGCAGCCTTTTTGGTGAGCAGTTCTTC. This chain links TRBV5-6 with TRBJ2-1; D call uncertain. V gave up 4 bases and J gave up 9 bases, with 8 bases separating them. This CDR3 spans 11 amino acids. Germline CDR1 SGHDT, CDR2 YYEEEE.

V is TRBV11-3 and J is TRBJ2-7, with D possibly being TRBD2 (6 bases). This CDR3 contains 14 residues. V lost 8 bases and J 2 bases, leaving 16 bases between the germline ends. Per germline, CDR1 SGHNT and CDR2 YENEEA. The CDR3, as DNA: TGTGCCAGCGGCAGGGTGTCGGGGGCCTACGAGCAGTACTTC. As protein: CASGRVSGAYEQYF.

V and J are TRBV7-9 and TRBJ1-1; 7 positions match TRBD1. Per the germline V gene, CDR1 is SEHNR and CDR2 is FQNEAQ (reference sequence). The CDR3 spans 17 residues. V lost 1 base, J lost 0 bases, and 8 bases stayed unmatched. CDR3 DNA: TGTGCCAGCAGCTTAGGGGCGGGACAGAACATGAACACTGAAGCTTTCTTT. Protein product: CASSLGAGQNMNTEAFF.

V and J are TRBV4-1 and TRBJ2-1; D gene uncertain. Between the trimmed V and J ends, which lost 4 bases and 3 bases, there was a span of 7 bases. Germline V gene sequence: CDR1 MGHRA, CDR2 YSYEKL. This CDR3 contains 13 residues. This CDR3 reads CASSLSDYNEQFF. The CDR3 DNA reads as TGCGCCAGCAGCCTCAGTGACTACAATGAGCAGTTCTTC.

The chain carries TRBV6-5 and TRBJ2-7, with 10 bases fitting TRBD1. With V trimmed by 7 bases and J by 5 bases, 5 bases remained unmatched. The germline V gene has CDR1 MNHEY and CDR2 SVGAGI. CDR3 length: 13 amino acids. This CDR3 is CASIDRGQHEQYF. In nucleotides, the CDR3 is TGTGCCAGCATCGACAGGGGGCAACACGAGCAGTACTTC.

The chain carries TRBV6-5 and TRBJ2-7, with unresolved D. Germline V lookup: CDR1 MNHEY, CDR2 SVGAGI. The CDR3 totals 14 residues. V lost 0 bases to trimming and J lost 1 base, with 7 bases between them. DNA of the CDR3: TGTGCCAGCAGTTACTCGAGGTCATCCTACGAGCAGTACTTC. This encodes CASSYSRSSYEQYF.

V gene TRBV27 combines with J gene TRBJ2-3; 9 bases agree with TRBD2. The V gene end was trimmed by 5 bases and the J gene end by 0 bases; junction bases not matched to a gene: 15. CDR1 is MNHEY and CDR2 is SMNVEV in the germline V gene (reference sequence). This CDR3 is built from 19 residues. CDR3 residues: CASSVIAGGLGSSTDTQYF. CDR3 in DNA: TGTGCCAGCAGTGTTATTGCGGGGGGGCTGGGATCTAGCACAGATACGCAGTATTTT.

V is TRBV18 and J is TRBJ2-1, with TRBD2 identical over 9 bases. Germline CDR1 and CDR2: KGHSH and LQKENI. The CDR3 length is 13 residues. V was clipped by 3 bases and J by 10 bases; unmatched bases: 4. The CDR3 here is CASSPSGGSEQFF. The CDR3 nucleotides read TGTGCCAGCTCACCCAGCGGGGGGAGCGAGCAGTTCTTC.

V usage is TRBV19 and J usage is TRBJ2-2, with 7 nucleotides matching TRBD2. The V segment lost 6 bases and the J segment 2 bases; nucleotides outside the gene matches: 9. The CDR3 extends over 16 amino acids. The germline V gene has CDR1 LNHDA and CDR2 SQIVND (reference sequence). CDR3 in amino acids: CASSIPPAGNTGELFF. CDR3 sequence (DNA): TGTGCCAGTAGCATCCCCCCAGCGGGAAACACCGGGGAGCTGTTTTTT.

The V and J genes are TRBV11-3 and TRBJ1-1; D unclear. Germline V gives CDR1 SGHNT, CDR2 YENEEA. Trimming took 4 bases from V and 0 from J, leaving 12 bases between them. There are 15 residues in the CDR3. The CDR3 DNA is TGTGCCAGCAGCTCTCAAGTGGGGTTGAACACTGAAGCTTTCTTT. It encodes CASSSQVGLNTEAFF.

V is TRBV30 and J is TRBJ1-1, with 11 bases identical to TRBD1. V lost 5 bases to trimming and J lost 5 bases; unmatched junction nucleotides: 1. Germline V gives CDR1 GTSNPN, CDR2 SVGIG (reference sequence). The CDR3 covers 12 residues. DNA of the CDR3: TGTGCCTGGGGACAGGGGGCAACTGAAGCTTTCTTT. Protein sequence: CAWGQGATEAFF.

The V call is TRBV5-1, the J call TRBJ1-2; 8 positions agree with TRBD1. The CDR3 extends over 16 amino acids. The V segment lost 2 bases and the J segment 8 bases; nucleotides outside the gene matches: 14. Germline CDR1 is SGHRS and CDR2 is YFSETQ. The CDR3 DNA reads TGCGCCAGCAGCTTCCTAAACGACGCAGGGGGCGAGGGCTACACCTTC. This gives the protein CASSFLNDAGGEGYTF. Looking up the rest from reference TRBV5-1 and TRBJ1-2 gives the full variable domain: KAGVTQTPRYLIKTRGQQVTLSCSPISGHRSVSWYQQTPGQGLQFLFEYFSETQRNKGNFPGRFSGRQFSNSRSEMNVSTLELGDSALYLCASSFLNDAGGEGYTFGSGTRLTVV.

This chain connects TRBV6-5 to TRBJ2-7, with D hard to call. Germline V CDR1 and CDR2: MNHEY, SVGAGI. Deletions cut 8 bases from V and 4 bases from J, with 9 bases between. The CDR3 covers 11 residues. The CDR3 loop reads CASSMFYEQYF. The CDR3 DNA reads TGTGCCAGCTCGATGTTTTACGAGCAGTACTTC.